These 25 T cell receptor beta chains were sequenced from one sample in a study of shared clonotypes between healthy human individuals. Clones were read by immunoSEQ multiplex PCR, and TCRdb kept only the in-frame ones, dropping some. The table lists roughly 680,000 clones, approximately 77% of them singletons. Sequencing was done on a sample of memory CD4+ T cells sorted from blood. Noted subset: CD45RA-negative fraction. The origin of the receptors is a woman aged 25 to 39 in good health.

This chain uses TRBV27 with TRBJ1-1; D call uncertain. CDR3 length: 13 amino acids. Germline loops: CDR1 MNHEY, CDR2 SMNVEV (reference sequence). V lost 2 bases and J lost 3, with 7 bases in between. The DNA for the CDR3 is TGTGCCAGCAGTTTAGAGGTGGACACTGAAGCTTTCTTT. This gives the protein CASSLEVDTEAFF.

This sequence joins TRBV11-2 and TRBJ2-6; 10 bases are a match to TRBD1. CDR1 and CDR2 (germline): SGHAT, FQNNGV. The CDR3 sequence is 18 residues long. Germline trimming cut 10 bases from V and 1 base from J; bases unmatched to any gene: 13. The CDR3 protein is CAIRAPDRGLSGANVLTF. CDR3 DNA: TGTGCCATCAGGGCCCCGGACAGGGGGTTATCTGGGGCCAACGTCCTGACTTTC.

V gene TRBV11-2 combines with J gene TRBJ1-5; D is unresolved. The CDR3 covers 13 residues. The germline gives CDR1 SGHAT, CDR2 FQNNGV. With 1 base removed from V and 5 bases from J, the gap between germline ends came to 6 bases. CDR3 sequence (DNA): TGTGCCAGCAGCTTAGGACAATATCAGCCCCAGCATTTT. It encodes CASSLGQYQPQHF.

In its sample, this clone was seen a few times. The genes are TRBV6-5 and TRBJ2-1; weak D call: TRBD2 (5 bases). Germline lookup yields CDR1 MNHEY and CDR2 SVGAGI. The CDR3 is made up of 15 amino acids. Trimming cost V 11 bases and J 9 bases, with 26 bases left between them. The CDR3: CASSPATGSGGEQFF. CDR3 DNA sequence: TGTGCCTCCTCGCCAGCCACGGGGTCCGGAGGTGAGCAGTTCTTC.

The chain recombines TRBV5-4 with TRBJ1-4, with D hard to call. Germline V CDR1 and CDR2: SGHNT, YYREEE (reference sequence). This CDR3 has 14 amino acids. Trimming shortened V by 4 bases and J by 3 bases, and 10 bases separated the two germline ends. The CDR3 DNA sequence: TGTGCCAGCAGCCTAGGGCAGGCTAATGAAAAACTGTTTTTT. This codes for CASSLGQANEKLFF.

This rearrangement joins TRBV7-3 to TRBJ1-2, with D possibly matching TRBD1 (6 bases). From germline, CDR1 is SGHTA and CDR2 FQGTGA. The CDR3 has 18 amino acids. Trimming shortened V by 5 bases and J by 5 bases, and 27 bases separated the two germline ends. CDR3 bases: TGTGCCAGCAGCCCAAATGGGGGGGGCGGCACCCCAATTTATGGCTACACCTTC. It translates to CASSPNGGGGTPIYGYTF.

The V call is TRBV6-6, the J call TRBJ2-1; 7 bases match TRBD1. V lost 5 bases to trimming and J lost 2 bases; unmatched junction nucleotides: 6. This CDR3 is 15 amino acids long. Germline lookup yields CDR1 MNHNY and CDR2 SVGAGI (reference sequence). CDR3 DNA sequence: TGTGCCAGCAGTGACCCCGGGACAGCCTACAATGAGCAGTTCTTC. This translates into CASSDPGTAYNEQFF.

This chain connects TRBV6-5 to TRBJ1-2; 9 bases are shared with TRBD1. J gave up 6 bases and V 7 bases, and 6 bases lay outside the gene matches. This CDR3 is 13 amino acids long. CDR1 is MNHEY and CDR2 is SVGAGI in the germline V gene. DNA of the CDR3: TGTGCCAGCACCTTACAGGGGGCGGATGGCTACACCTTC. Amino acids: CASTLQGADGYTF.

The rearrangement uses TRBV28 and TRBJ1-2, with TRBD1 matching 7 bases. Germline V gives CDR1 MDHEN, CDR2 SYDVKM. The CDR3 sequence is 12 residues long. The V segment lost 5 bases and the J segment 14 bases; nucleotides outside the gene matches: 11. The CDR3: CASSIPGQLITF. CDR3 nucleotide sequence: TGTGCCAGCAGTATTCCGGGACAGCTAATTACCTTC.

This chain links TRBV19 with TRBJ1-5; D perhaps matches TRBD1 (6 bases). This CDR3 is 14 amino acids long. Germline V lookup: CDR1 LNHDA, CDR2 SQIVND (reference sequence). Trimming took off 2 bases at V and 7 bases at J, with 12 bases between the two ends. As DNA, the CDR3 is TGTGCCAGTAGTATAACTCGAGGGGGACAGCCCCAGCATTTT. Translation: CASSITRGGQPQHF.

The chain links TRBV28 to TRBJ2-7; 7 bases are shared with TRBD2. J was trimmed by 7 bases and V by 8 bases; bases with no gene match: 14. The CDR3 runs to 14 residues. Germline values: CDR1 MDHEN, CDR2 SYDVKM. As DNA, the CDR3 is TGTGCCAGCCAGGGAGCGGGGATGGGGTGGGAGCAGTACTTC. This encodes CASQGAGMGWEQYF.

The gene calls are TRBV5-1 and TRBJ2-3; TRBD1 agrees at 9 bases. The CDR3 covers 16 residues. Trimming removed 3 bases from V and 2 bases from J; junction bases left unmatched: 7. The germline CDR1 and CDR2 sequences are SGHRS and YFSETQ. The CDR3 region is CASSSGQGPATDTQYF. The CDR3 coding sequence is TGCGCCAGCAGCTCAGGACAGGGGCCTGCCACAGATACGCAGTATTTT.

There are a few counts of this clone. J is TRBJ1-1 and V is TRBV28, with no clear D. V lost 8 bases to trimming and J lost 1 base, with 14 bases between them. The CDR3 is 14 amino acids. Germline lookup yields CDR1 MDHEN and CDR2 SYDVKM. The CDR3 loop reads CASSPWPGNTEAFF. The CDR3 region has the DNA TGTGCCAGCTCCCCTTGGCCGGGGAACACTGAAGCTTTCTTT. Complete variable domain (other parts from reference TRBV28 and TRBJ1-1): DVKVTQSSRYLVKRTGEKVFLECVQDMDHENMFWYRQDPGLGLRLIYFSYDVKMKEKGDIPEGYSVSREKKERFSLILESASTNQTSMYLCASSPWPGNTEAFFGQGTRLTVV.

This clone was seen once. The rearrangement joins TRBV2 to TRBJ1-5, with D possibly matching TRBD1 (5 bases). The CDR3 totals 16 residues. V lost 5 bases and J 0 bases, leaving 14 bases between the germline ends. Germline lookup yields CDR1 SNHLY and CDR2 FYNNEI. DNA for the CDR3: TGTGCCAGCAGTTTCTCTAGGGGACTTAGCAATCAGCCCCAGCATTTT. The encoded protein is CASSFSRGLSNQPQHF.

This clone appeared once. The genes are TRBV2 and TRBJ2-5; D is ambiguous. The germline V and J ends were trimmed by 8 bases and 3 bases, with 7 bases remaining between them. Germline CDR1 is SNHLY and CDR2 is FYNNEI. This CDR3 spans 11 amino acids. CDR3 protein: CASSYKETQYF. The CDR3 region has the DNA TGTGCCAGCTCTTACAAAGAGACCCAGTACTTC.

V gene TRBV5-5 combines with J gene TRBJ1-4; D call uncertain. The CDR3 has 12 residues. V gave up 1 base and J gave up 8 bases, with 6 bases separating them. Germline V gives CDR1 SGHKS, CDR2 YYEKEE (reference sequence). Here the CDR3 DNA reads TGTGCCAGCAGCTTGTGGGAGGAAAAACTGTTTTTT. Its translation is CASSLWEEKLFF.

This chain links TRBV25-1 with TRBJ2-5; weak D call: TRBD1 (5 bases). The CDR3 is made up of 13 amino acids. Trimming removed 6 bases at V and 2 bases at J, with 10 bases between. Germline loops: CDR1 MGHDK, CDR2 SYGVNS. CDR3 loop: CASRGQAQETQYF. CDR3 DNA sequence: TGTGCCAGCAGGGGGCAGGCACAAGAGACCCAGTACTTC. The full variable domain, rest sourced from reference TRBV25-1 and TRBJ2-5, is EADIYQTPRYLVIGTGKKITLECSQTMGHDKMYWYQQDPGMELHLIHYSYGVNSTEKGDLSSESTVSRIRTEHFPLTLESARPSHTSQYLCASRGQAQETQYFGPGTRLLVL.

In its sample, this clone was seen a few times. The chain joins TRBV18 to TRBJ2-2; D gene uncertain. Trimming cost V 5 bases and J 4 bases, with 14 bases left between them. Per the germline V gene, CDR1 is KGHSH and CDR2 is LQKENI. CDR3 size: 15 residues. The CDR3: CASSMASVGTGELFF. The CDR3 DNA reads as TGTGCCAGCTCAATGGCCAGCGTGGGCACCGGGGAGCTGTTTTTT.

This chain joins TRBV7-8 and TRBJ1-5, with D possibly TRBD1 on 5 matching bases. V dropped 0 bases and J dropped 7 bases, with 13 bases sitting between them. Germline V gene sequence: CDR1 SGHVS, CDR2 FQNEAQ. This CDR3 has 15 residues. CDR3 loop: CASSLASHAGQPQHF. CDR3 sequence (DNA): TGTGCCAGCAGCTTAGCTTCTCACGCAGGGCAGCCCCAGCATTTT.

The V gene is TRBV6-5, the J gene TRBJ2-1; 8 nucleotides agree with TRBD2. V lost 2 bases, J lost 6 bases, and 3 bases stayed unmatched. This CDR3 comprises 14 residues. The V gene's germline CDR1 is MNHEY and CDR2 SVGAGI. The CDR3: CASSYPAGGNEQFF. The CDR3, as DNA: TGTGCCAGCAGTTACCCGGCGGGGGGCAATGAGCAGTTCTTC.

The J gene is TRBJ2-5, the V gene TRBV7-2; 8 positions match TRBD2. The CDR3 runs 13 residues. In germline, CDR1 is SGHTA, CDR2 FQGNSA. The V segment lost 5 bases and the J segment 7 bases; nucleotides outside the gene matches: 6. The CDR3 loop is CASSRGLVGTQYF. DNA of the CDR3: TGTGCCAGCAGCCGGGGACTAGTGGGGACCCAGTACTTC.

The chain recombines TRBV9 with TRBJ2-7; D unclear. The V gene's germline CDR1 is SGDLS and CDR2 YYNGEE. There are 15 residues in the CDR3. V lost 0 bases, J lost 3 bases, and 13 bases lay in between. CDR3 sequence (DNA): TGTGCCAGCAGCGTAGGTCAAGCCAGCATCTACGAGCAGTACTTC. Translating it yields CASSVGQASIYEQYF.

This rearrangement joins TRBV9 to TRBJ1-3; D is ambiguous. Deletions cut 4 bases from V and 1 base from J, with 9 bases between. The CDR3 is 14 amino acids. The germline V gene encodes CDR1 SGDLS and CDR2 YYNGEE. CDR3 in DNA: TGTGCCAGCAGCCCAGTTCTTTCTGGAAACACCATATATTTT. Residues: CASSPVLSGNTIYF. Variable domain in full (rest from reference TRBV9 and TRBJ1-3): DSGVTQTPKHLITATGQRVTLRCSPRSGDLSVYWYQQSLDQGLQFLIQYYNGEERAKGNILERFSAQQFPDLHSELNLSSLELGDSALYFCASSPVLSGNTIYFGEGSWLTVV.

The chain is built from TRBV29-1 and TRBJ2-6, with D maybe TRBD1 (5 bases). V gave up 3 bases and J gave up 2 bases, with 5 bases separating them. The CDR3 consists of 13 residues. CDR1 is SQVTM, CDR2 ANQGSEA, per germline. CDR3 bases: TGCAGCGTTGACAGGGCTGGGGCCAACGTCCTGACTTTC. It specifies CSVDRAGANVLTF. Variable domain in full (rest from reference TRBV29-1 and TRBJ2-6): SAVISQKPSRDICQRGTSLTIQCQVDSQVTMMFWYRQQPGQSLTLIATANQGSEATYESGFVIDKFPISRPNLTFSTLTVSNMSPEDSSIYLCSVDRAGANVLTFGAGSRLTVL.

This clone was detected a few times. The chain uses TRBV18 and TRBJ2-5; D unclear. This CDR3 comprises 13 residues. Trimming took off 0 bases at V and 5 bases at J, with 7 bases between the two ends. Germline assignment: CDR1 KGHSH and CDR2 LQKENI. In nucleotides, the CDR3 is TGTGCCAGCTCACCACCGAGTAGGGAGACCCAGTACTTC. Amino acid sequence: CASSPPSRETQYF.